A single sample gave rise to the 13 T cell receptor beta chains below, sequenced in a study of blood T cell repertoires in COVID-19. Profiled with immunoSEQ multiplex PCR; TCRdb holds only in-frame clones, not every one. The top ten hold about two fifths of the sample, which has 110,000 to 150,000 clones, 84% seen once. Source material: peripheral blood. The receptors derive from a human donor in a cohort sampled during active COVID-19.

The chain joins TRBV7-3 to TRBJ1-1, with a weak D call TRBD1 (5 bases). This CDR3 has 13 residues. The germline gives CDR1 SGHTA, CDR2 FQGTGA. V dropped 3 bases and J dropped 3 bases, with 8 bases sitting between them. The chain's CDR3 is CASSFDRYTEAFF. CDR3 sequence (DNA): TGTGCCAGCAGCTTCGACAGATACACTGAAGCTTTCTTT.

This rearrangement joins TRBV18 to TRBJ1-1; a weak D match, TRBD1 (5 bases). V was shortened by 2 bases and J by 5 bases, with 12 bases between the two germline ends. CDR3 length: 14 residues. CDR1 and CDR2 from the germline V gene are KGHSH and LQKENI. In DNA form, the CDR3 reads TGTGCCAGCTCACCAGGTCTGGGGCGTACTGAAGCTTTCTTT. Residues: CASSPGLGRTEAFF. Supplemented by reference TRBV18 and TRBJ1-1, the full variable domain reads NAGVMQNPRHLVRRRGQEARLRCSPMKGHSHVYWYRQLPEEGLKFMVYLQKENIIDESGMPKERFSAEFPKEGPSILRIQQVVRGDSAAYFCASSPGLGRTEAFFGQGTRLTVV.

This chain joins TRBV15 and TRBJ1-6; 8 bases agree with TRBD1. The CDR3 loop spans 13 amino acids. The germline gives CDR1 LNHNV, CDR2 YYDKDF (reference sequence). V was pared by 2 bases and J by 14 bases, with 5 bases of the junction left unmatched. In nucleotides, the CDR3 is TGTGCCACCAGCAGAATGGACAGGGAATCCCTCCACTTT. Amino acids: CATSRMDRESLHF.

The chain uses TRBV9 and TRBJ1-3; a weak D match, TRBD1 (5 bases). The germline V gene encodes CDR1 SGDLS and CDR2 YYNGEE. The CDR3 contains 16 residues. V was pared by 3 bases and J by 0 bases, with 13 bases between. The DNA of the CDR3 is TGTGCCAGCAGCGCGGGTGCGGGGCTCTCTGGAAACACCATATATTTT. Its protein product is CASSAGAGLSGNTIYF.

V gene TRBV29-1 combines with J gene TRBJ2-1; 7 bases agree with TRBD1. CDR1 is SQVTM and CDR2 is ANQGSEA in the germline V gene. V trimming: 4 bases; J trimming: 9 bases; junction bases outside the gene matches: 12. This CDR3 comprises 14 residues. The CDR3: CSVVPRRPGGEQFF. The CDR3, as DNA: TGCAGCGTTGTCCCCAGGCGGCCAGGGGGTGAGCAGTTCTTC.

The chain has TRBV5-1 and TRBJ2-3, with 8 bases that match TRBD1. The CDR3 covers 15 residues. V dropped 3 bases and J dropped 5; count of bases not matched to a gene: 8. The germline gives CDR1 SGHRS, CDR2 YFSETQ. CDR3 nucleotides: TGCGCCAGCAGCTACGACAGGGGCGATGGAGATACGCAGTATTTT. It codes for CASSYDRGDGDTQYF.

This sequence joins TRBV11-2 and TRBJ1-1, with a tentative D call TRBD1 (5 bases). The germline V gene encodes CDR1 SGHAT and CDR2 FQNNGV. Trimming took off 1 base at V and 2 bases at J, with 5 bases between the two ends. The CDR3 covers 13 residues. CDR3 DNA: TGTGCCAGCAGCTTAGGGACAAACACTGAAGCTTTCTTT. Translated, it gives CASSLGTNTEAFF.

This chain uses TRBV11-2 with TRBJ2-2, with 9 bases lining up with TRBD1. The V and J ends lost 4 bases and 2 bases, in that order; junction bases with no gene match: 5. CDR1 and CDR2 from the germline V gene are SGHAT and FQNNGV. This CDR3 has 16 amino acids. CDR3 nucleotides: TGTGCCAGCAGCTCGGGGACAGGGCCCAACACCGGGGAGCTGTTTTTT. Protein product: CASSSGTGPNTGELFF.

V usage is TRBV20-1 and J usage is TRBJ2-5, with a possible D match to TRBD1 (6 bases). The length of the CDR3 is 11 residues. The germline V gene encodes CDR1 DFQATT and CDR2 SNEGSKA (reference sequence). CDR3 nucleotide sequence: TGCAGCGAGGGGGTGGGTGAGACCCAGTACTTC. Protein product: CSEGVGETQYF.

V usage is TRBV12-3 or TRBV12-4 and J usage is TRBJ1-2; D is ambiguous. Trimming left V 11 bases short and J 2 bases short, with 15 bases between. The CDR3 is 13 amino acids. The CDR3 region has the DNA TGTGCCTCCCAGGTTGGGCAGAACTATGGCTACACCTTC. Translating gives CASQVGQNYGYTF.

CDR3 loop: CASSPGTSGRAYTQYF. The CDR3 DNA sequence: TGTGCCAGCAGCCCCGGGACTAGCGGGAGGGCATATACGCAGTATTTT. The V call is TRBV3-1 (or the pseudogene TRBV3-2), the J call TRBJ2-3; TRBD2 aligns across 16 bases. Germline values: CDR1 LGHDT, CDR2 YNNKEL (reference sequence). Trimming cost V 4 bases and J 7 bases; bases outside gene matches: 5. CDR3 length equals 16 residues.

The rearrangement joins TRBV9 to TRBJ2-2, with no clear D. Trimming pared 4 bases from V and 6 bases from J, leaving 16 bases between. This CDR3 contains 15 residues. The germline V gene encodes CDR1 SGDLS and CDR2 YYNGEE. The CDR3 DNA is TGTGCCAGCAGCTTAGGGCCAGATGGGCCCGGGGAGCTGTTTTTT. It codes for CASSLGPDGPGELFF.

This sequence joins TRBV28 and TRBJ2-1, with TRBD2 matching 10 bases. CDR3 length: 15 residues. The germline CDR1 and CDR2 sequences are MDHEN and SYDVKM. V gave up 6 bases and J gave up 7 bases; unmatched junction bases: 9. CDR3 in DNA: TGTGCCAGCAGACAAGCGGGAGGGCCTCGAAATGAGCAGTTCTTC. Translated: CASRQAGGPRNEQFF. Looking up the rest from reference TRBV28 and TRBJ2-1 gives the full variable domain: DVKVTQSSRYLVKRTGEKVFLECVQDMDHENMFWYRQDPGLGLRLIYFSYDVKMKEKGDIPEGYSVSREKKERFSLILESASTNQTSMYLCASRQAGGPRNEQFFGPGTRLTVL.